Given below is one T cell receptor beta chain in context. This clone was seen just once. Its antigen target is currently unknown. No qualities accompany the bases; no much larger clone lies one base away. The method was the immunoSEQ multiplex PCR assay. The multiplex PCR relied on a mix of 60 forward primers for TCR Vbeta segments and 13 reverse primers for TCR Jbeta segments. The CDR3 region of rearranged TCR beta genes was amplified from genomic DNA with a multiplex PCR assay. On the Illumina HiSeq System, the amplified TCR beta libraries were sequenced as 87-base-pair reads. In the original analysis: A later analysis tallied roughly 78 million unique TCR beta chains across the 700 or so repertoires, and roughly 11 million of those chains were shared by two or more donors. Raw reads were error-corrected and collapsed into unique sequences by a nearest-neighbor algorithm in which closely related sequences were merged to remove PCR and sequencing errors. CDR3 sequences were aligned to IMGT reference sequences to assign V, D and J gene segments. For a sequence to be retained, a match of at least six nucleotides to both a V gene segment and a J gene segment was required. Rearrangements were called productive when the CDR3 lacked stop codons and stayed in frame with V and J; all others were non-productive. CDR3 was defined according to IMGT convention as the region running from the second conserved V-encoded cysteine to the conserved J-encoded phenylalanine. Sequences without an unambiguous match to a single V gene segment were excluded from the earlier analysis of approximately 600 of the donors. In an earlier analysis of 587 of the donors, a V segment was called functional when productive rearrangements were above 56.7%, and segregating when the standard deviation between donors exceeded 5%. A statistical classification framework was developed to diagnose cytomegalovirus status using the catalog of TCR beta chain sequences. In a later analysis, V and J genes were assigned by comparing TCR nucleotide sequences against IMGT/GENE-DB human TR gene sequences. In a later analysis, CDR3 sequences and most-parsimonious VDJ recombination scenarios were assigned using the TCRdist pipeline. A later analysis defined each TCR beta chain by its CDR3 amino acid sequence plus V-gene family, and excluded reads lacking a unique V-gene family. To address suspected cross-contamination and a sequencing artifact, a later analysis removed 592 highly shared, low-generation-probability nucleotide sequences. In a later analysis, a clonal expansion index was calculated for each public chain from normalized within-repertoire ranks of inferred template counts. In a later analysis, generation probabilities were computed using a VDJ recombination model fitted to out-of-frame rearrangements, and the results were checked against IGoR. In a later analysis, hypergeometric tests were used to score TCR-TCR, TCR-HLA and TCR-CMV co-occurrence, with a repertoire-size bias correction applied to TCR pairs. In a later analysis, false discovery rates were estimated by permuting HLA or CMV assignments 20 times. In a later analysis, co-occurring TCRs were grouped with DBSCAN, and TCRdist sequence similarity was added when clustering was performed within HLA-allele-positive subsets. Repertoires with fewer than 30,000 or more than 120,000 public chains, plus five repertoires with anomalous nucleotide sharing, were excluded from co-occurrence clustering. As stored in TCRdb, this immuneACCESS dataset retains in-frame rearrangements with V and J assigned. A fraction of the clones does not appear; measured against another copy, unresolved V genes explain less than half of the discrepancy, and the remainder lacks a known reason. V and J calls and clone size come straight from that table; D and trimming were deduced from the DNA. The sample table records some 170,000 clones; about 80% of these occur just once. About 2.3% of the sample rests with the top ten.

The record originates from a study of cytomegalovirus exposure and HLA in healthy donors (dated by TCRdb to 2015 to 2018). For the study in its entirety: According to an earlier analysis of 450 to 650 of the donors, about 179 million T cells yielded roughly 110 million unique TCR beta sequences and about 300 Gb of sequence data. All discovery cohort repertoires had been generated using a single sequencing platform. Typing coverage varied by locus: roughly 620-640 donors for A, B, C, DRB1 and DQB1; 522 for DQA1; more than 600 for DPA1; 400 to 480 for DPB1. Genome-wide SNP genotypes for about 60% of the roughly 670 donors were used in a later genetic analysis, which treated that subset as a discovery cohort. The T cell repertoires of under 750 subjects were profiled by immunosequencing and related to cytomegalovirus serostatus. A later analysis re-examined previously published TCR beta repertoires from more than 650 donors and added high-resolution HLA genotyping to investigate patterns of TCR occurrence. An earlier analysis of 587 of the donors applied high-throughput TCR beta sequencing to assess whether each TCR beta V gene segment acted as functional or pseudogenic. Four to six DR-DQ haplotypes were handled as single units for association and clustering, since linkage in the cohort was strong. The genetic ancestry cluster associated with self-reported Caucasian donors included 81% of the approximately 430 genotyped donors. The study was designed to test whether signatures of past pathogen exposure could be identified by cataloging public T cell receptors. An early release that covered roughly 600 HLA-typed donors contained about 300 gigabases of sequencing data and approximately 85 million unique TCR sequences. HLA typing covered class I and class II loci at four-digit resolution. Besides the first cohort of some 670 subjects, a separate validation cohort made up of 120 or so different subjects was used. To predict cytomegalovirus infection status, the study combined high-throughput TCR immunosequencing, statistical association of individual TCRs with disease status, and machine learning. Alongside the repertoire data, information on donor age, sex, ethnicity and CMV serostatus was compiled. Rather than drawing on any new phenotypic data, the later analysis identified candidate immune exposures from TCR beta sequences and the way those sequences occurred across donors. Across under 500 genotyped donors of the cohort, an average of about 240,000 unique TCR beta nucleotide sequences per donor were sequenced, and approximately 17% of those sequences were non-productive.

The cohort comprised around 690 healthy bone marrow donors. All cohort members were sampled while nominally healthy, although unrecorded immune exposures were likely present. The donor was CMV seronegative and was included in the group of several hundred seronegative cohort members. Each donor provided a peripheral blood sample, and peripheral blood mononuclear cells were used for TCR beta sequencing. Genomic DNA extraction from the blood cell samples was performed with the Qiagen DNeasy Blood Extraction Kit. Taken from cysteine to phenylalanine, the CDR3 has 15 residues. The entry retains the CDR3 DNA only, 45 bases that are in frame from base 1. Sequences SGHRS (CDR1) and YFSETQ (CDR2) are obtained from the germline V gene. After removal of 0 bases from V and 6 bases from J, the junction retains 4 bases not matched to a gene. Here is what the overall study found, with its caveats: A later genetic analysis reported fewer N-insertions in productive TCRs among donors in an Asian-associated ancestry cluster than the 666-donor mean. In the study, 164 TCR beta chains were listed as associated with cytomegalovirus. Roughly uniform sequencing depth across donors was assumed in presence/absence analyses, although this assumption may not hold. Assigning TCR associations to individual alleles was difficult when HLA alleles, especially DR and DQ, strongly co-occurred. A group of highly shared sequence variants was considered likely to be a technical artifact of the sequencing pipeline. HLA typing was unavailable for some donors at each locus, so association tests used only the typed subset. In a later analysis, 15,000 to 20,000 TCR beta sequences were associated with specific HLA alleles at a false discovery rate of 0.05. A later analysis reported that several top co-occurrence clusters appeared linked to parvovirus B19, influenza, CMV and Epstein-Barr virus. A further reported finding was that TCR beta sequences accurately predicted the HLA-A and HLA-B alleles for most subjects in the first cohort. In this cohort, only TCR beta chains were sequenced, and detectable features were limited by the absence of alpha or paired-chain data. Some IMGT-functional V segments, including TRBV6-2 and TRBV6-3, could not be distinguished by the 87-base-pair reads and were therefore excluded. According to the authors, the approach could potentially be generalized to other disease states and immunological phenotypes. In a later analysis, HLA-associated TCR beta chains were found to be more clonally expanded and to have lower generation probabilities than equally common non-associated chains. An earlier analysis of roughly 570 of the donors showed that most TCR beta V segments appeared in productive rearrangements either about 90% or about 30% of the time, which broadly matched IMGT annotations. Linkage disequilibrium might explain the correlated functional status among segregating V segments, but an unknown experimental factor could not be ruled out. In vitro tests confirmed that a few of the cytomegalovirus-associated TCR beta chains recognize cytomegalovirus antigens. The classifier was reported to diagnose cytomegalovirus status with high specificity and sensitivity in both the original cohort and the validation cohort. Across donors, most TCR sequences were observed very rarely, whereas some public TCRs were present in many individuals. The earlier analysis of a few hundred of the donors excluded 15 to 20 rarely observed V segments, including chromosome 9 orphons, because counts were too low. The only immune exposure information available for the cohort was CMV serostatus. In a later genetic analysis, a missense DCLRE1C variant was associated with V-gene and J-gene trimming of TCR beta chains, and the association was replicated in an independent cohort. According to a later analysis, TCR association rates differed among HLA loci, with DRB1 alleles showing the most associated TCRs and HLA-C alleles showing the fewest. A later analysis found that most CMV-associated TCR beta chains appeared HLA-restricted, with HLA associations seemingly driven largely by CMV exposure.

Source material: PBMCs. The source is a woman in her thirties in good health and CMV-seronegative. The chain is assembled from TRBV5-1 and TRBJ2-7, and TRBD2 aligns with 12 junction nucleotides. DNA sequence: TGCGCCAGCAGCTTGGGACTAGCGGGAGTCGGCGAGCAGTACTTC. This encodes CASSLGLAGVGEQYF.